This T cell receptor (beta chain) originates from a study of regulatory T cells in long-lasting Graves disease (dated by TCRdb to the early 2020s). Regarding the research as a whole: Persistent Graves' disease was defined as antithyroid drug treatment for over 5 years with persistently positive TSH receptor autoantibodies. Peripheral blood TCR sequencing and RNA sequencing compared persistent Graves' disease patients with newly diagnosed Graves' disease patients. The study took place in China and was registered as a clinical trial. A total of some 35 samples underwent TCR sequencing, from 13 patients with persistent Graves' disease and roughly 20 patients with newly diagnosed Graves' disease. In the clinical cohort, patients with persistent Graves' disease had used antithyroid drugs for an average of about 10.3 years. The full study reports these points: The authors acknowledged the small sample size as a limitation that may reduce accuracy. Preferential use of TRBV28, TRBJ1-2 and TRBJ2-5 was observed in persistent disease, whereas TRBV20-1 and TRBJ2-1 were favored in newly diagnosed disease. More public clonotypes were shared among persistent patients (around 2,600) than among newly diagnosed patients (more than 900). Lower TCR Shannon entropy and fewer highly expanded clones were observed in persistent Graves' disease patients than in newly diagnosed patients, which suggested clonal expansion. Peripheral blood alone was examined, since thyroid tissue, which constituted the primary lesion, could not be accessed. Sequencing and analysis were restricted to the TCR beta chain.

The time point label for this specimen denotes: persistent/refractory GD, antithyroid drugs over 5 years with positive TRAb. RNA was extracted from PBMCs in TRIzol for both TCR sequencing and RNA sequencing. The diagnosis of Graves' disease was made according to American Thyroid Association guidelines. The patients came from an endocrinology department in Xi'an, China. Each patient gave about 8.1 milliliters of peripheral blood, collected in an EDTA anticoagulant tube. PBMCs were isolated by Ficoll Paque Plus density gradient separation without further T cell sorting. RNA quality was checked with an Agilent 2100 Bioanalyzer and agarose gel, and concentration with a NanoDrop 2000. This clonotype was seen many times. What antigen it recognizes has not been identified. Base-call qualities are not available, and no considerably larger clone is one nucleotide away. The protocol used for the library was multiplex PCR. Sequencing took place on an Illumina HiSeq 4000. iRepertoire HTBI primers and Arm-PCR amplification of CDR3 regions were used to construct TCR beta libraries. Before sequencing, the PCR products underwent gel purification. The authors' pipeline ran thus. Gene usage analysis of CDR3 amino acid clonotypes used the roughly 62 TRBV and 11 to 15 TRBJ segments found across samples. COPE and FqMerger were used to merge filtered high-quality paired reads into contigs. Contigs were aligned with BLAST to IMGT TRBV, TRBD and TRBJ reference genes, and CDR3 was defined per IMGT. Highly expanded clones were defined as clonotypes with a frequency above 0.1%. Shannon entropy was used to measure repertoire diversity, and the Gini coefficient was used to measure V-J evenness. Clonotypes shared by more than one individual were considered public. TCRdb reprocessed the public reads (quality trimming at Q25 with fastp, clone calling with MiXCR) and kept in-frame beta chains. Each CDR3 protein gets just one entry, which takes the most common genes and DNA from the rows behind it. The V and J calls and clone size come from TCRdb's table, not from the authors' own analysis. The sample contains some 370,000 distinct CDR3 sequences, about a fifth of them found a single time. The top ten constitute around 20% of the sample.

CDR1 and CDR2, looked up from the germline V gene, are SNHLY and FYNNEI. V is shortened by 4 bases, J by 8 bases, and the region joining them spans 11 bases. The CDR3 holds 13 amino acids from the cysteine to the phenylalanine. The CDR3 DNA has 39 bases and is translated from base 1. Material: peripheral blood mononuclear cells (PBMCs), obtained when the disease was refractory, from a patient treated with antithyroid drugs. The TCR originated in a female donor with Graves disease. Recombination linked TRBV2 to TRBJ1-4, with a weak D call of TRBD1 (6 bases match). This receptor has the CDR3 CASSALTGEKLFF. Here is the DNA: TGTGCCAGCAGTGCGTTGACAGGCGAAAAACTGTTTTTT.